This is a list of T cell receptor beta chains from one sample in a study of early T cells in non-severe SARS-CoV-2 infection. TCRdb used MiXCR to reprocess the 5' RACE reads, holding one entry per CDR3 protein. The table lists tens of thousands of distinct CDR3 sequences, about 9.5% of them singletons, with over 6% in the top ten. The source was whole blood, collected at baseline. These receptor sequences come from an adult who was a healthcare worker with PCR-confirmed SARS-CoV-2 infection or an uninfected control (not recorded which). Both conserved end residues are part of each CDR3. Fields, in order: J gene, D gene, clone size, V gene, CDR3 protein, CDR3 DNA. A D gene is named only where the DNA matches it firmly. Not all rows give a size; the values are once, few, many and, for expanded clones, a class.

j_gene: TRBJ2-4
d_gene: TRBD1
abundance: -
v_gene: TRBV7-2
CDR3aa: CASSLSRGTGDIQYF
CDR3nt: TGTGCCAGCAGCTTAAGCAGGGGGACAGGGGACATTCAGTACTTC

j_gene: TRBJ2-7
d_gene: TRBD1
abundance: few
v_gene: TRBV5-1
CDR3aa: CASSQGQGASYEQYF
CDR3nt: TGCGCCAGCAGCCAAGGACAGGGGGCCTCCTACGAGCAGTACTTC

j_gene: TRBJ2-2
d_gene: -
abundance: -
v_gene: TRBV30
CDR3aa: CALVPQGEPGELFF
CDR3nt: TGTGCCTTAGTTCCCCAGGGTGAACCCGGGGAGCTGTTTTTT

j_gene: TRBJ2-7
d_gene: -
abundance: few
v_gene: TRBV30
CDR3aa: CAWRIGGSGYEQYF
CDR3nt: TGTGCCTGGAGGATTGGAGGCAGCGGCTACGAGCAGTACTTC

j_gene: TRBJ2-3
d_gene: -
abundance: few
v_gene: TRBV7-2
CDR3aa: CASSLGGREADTQYF
CDR3nt: TGTGCCAGCAGCTTAGGTGGTAGGGAAGCAGATACGCAGTATTTT

j_gene: TRBJ2-3
d_gene: -
abundance: -
v_gene: TRBV4-1
CDR3aa: CASSREPHGGDTQYF
CDR3nt: TGCGCCAGCAGCCGGGAGCCCCATGGTGGTGATACGCAGTATTTT

j_gene: TRBJ2-5
d_gene: TRBD2
abundance: few
v_gene: TRBV20-1
CDR3aa: CSALESGGETQYF
CDR3nt: TGCAGTGCTCTGGAGAGCGGGGGAGAGACCCAGTACTTC

j_gene: TRBJ2-2
d_gene: TRBD2
abundance: few
v_gene: TRBV7-6
CDR3aa: CASSLSVAGTNTGELFF
CDR3nt: TGTGCCAGCAGCTTATCGGTAGCGGGGACGAACACCGGGGAGCTGTTTTTT

j_gene: TRBJ1-1
d_gene: -
abundance: few
v_gene: TRBV12-3/TRBV12-4
CDR3aa: CASSLDGMNTEAFF
CDR3nt: TGTGCCAGCAGTTTGGACGGCATGAACACTGAAGCTTTCTTT

j_gene: TRBJ1-3
d_gene: TRBD1
abundance: few
v_gene: TRBV5-1
CDR3aa: CASSQGVPGNTIYF
CDR3nt: TGCGCCAGCAGCCAGGGGGTTCCTGGAAACACCATATATTTT

j_gene: TRBJ2-6
d_gene: TRBD1
abundance: -
v_gene: TRBV27
CDR3aa: CASSFRNRGRAGANVLTF
CDR3nt: TGTGCCAGCAGTTTTCGTAACAGGGGTCGAGCTGGGGCCAACGTCCTGACTTTC

j_gene: TRBJ2-7
d_gene: -
abundance: few
v_gene: TRBV7-2
CDR3aa: CASSPGGREQYF
CDR3nt: TGTGCCAGCAGCCCGGGTGGTCGCGAGCAGTACTTC

j_gene: TRBJ1-1
d_gene: -
abundance: many
v_gene: TRBV27
CDR3aa: CASSFQERAFF
CDR3nt: TGTGCCAGCAGTTTCCAGGAAAGGGCTTTCTTT

j_gene: TRBJ1-4
d_gene: -
abundance: -
v_gene: TRBV7-9
CDR3aa: CASSLSLAVKGEKLFF
CDR3nt: TGTGCCAGCAGCTTAAGCTTGGCCGTAAAAGGTGAAAAACTGTTTTTT

j_gene: TRBJ1-4
d_gene: TRBD1
abundance: many
v_gene: TRBV29-1
CDR3aa: CSVSPTGGLEKLFF
CDR3nt: TGCAGCGTTTCCCCGACAGGGGGGCTGGAAAAACTGTTTTTT

j_gene: TRBJ2-7
d_gene: TRBD1
abundance: -
v_gene: TRBV11-3
CDR3aa: CASSLGTGLYEQYF
CDR3nt: TGTGCCAGCAGCCTCGGGACAGGGTTATACGAGCAGTACTTC

j_gene: TRBJ2-3
d_gene: TRBD1
abundance: -
v_gene: TRBV27
CDR3aa: CASGQWFSSTDTQYF
CDR3nt: TGTGCCTCGGGACAGTGGTTCTCTAGCACAGATACGCAGTATTTT

j_gene: TRBJ2-7
d_gene: -
abundance: few
v_gene: TRBV7-2
CDR3aa: CASSLRGAMYEQYF
CDR3nt: TGTGCCAGCAGCTTACGGGGTGCTATGTACGAGCAGTACTTC

j_gene: TRBJ1-1
d_gene: -
abundance: few
v_gene: TRBV5-1
CDR3aa: CASSFSGPNTEAFF
CDR3nt: TGCGCCAGCAGCTTTAGTGGACCGAACACTGAAGCTTTCTTT

j_gene: TRBJ2-3
d_gene: TRBD2
abundance: -
v_gene: TRBV6-6
CDR3aa: CASGVGGTTDTQYF
CDR3nt: TGTGCCAGCGGCGTGGGGGGGACGACAGATACGCAGTATTTT

j_gene: TRBJ1-1
d_gene: -
abundance: -
v_gene: TRBV5-8
CDR3aa: CASSQQGGTEAFF
CDR3nt: TGTGCCAGCAGCCAACAAGGGGGCACTGAAGCTTTCTTT

j_gene: TRBJ2-1
d_gene: -
abundance: many
v_gene: TRBV6-2/TRBV6-3
CDR3aa: CASSPRAEPTYNEQFF
CDR3nt: TGTGCCAGCAGCCCCCGAGCGGAACCAACTTACAATGAGCAGTTCTTC

j_gene: TRBJ2-1
d_gene: -
abundance: many
v_gene: TRBV27
CDR3aa: CASSSSWVSYNEQFF
CDR3nt: TGTGCCAGCAGTTCCTCGTGGGTCTCTTACAATGAGCAGTTCTTC